These 30 T cell receptor beta chains share one sample of origin, sequenced in a study of CD8 T cells in ankylosing spondylitis. MiXCR, run by TCRdb on the 5' RACE reads, gives a single entry per CDR3 protein. The sample lists some 240,000 distinct CDR3 sequences; about a sixth were seen once. The sequenced sample consisted of blood, either unsorted or a sorted T cell fraction (not recorded which). Receptors were obtained from a male donor with ankylosing spondylitis or in good health (not recorded which).

The chain employs TRBV19 and TRBJ2-2, with 8 bases fitting TRBD2. J lost 5 bases, V lost 4 bases, and 9 bases had no gene match. This CDR3 comprises 16 residues. Germline lookup yields CDR1 LNHDA and CDR2 SQIVND (reference sequence). The CDR3 DNA reads as TGTGCCAGTAGTAACCGACCGGGACTAGTTACCGGGGAGCTGTTTTTT. Translation gives CASSNRPGLVTGELFF.

This clonotype came up many times. The gene calls are TRBV5-6 and TRBJ2-7; D perhaps matches TRBD2 (5 bases). The CDR3 runs 14 residues. Germline CDR1 reads SGHDT; CDR2 reads YYEEEE. The V and J ends lost 1 base and 3 bases respectively, with 11 bases between them. This CDR3 reads CASSLPSGGYEQYF. In DNA form, the CDR3 reads TGTGCCAGCAGCTTGCCAAGCGGTGGCTACGAGCAGTACTTC.

There are a few counts of this clonotype. The CDR3 region is CASSSPGLQETQYF. CDR3 DNA: TGTGCCAGCAGTTCACCGGGACTACAAGAGACCCAGTACTTC. The chain couples TRBV12-3 or TRBV12-4 to TRBJ2-5; 7 nucleotides align to TRBD2. CDR3 size: 14 residues. V lost 4 bases and J lost 2; bases outside the gene matches: 4.

This clonotype was observed a few times. This chain links TRBV6-2 or TRBV6-3 with TRBJ2-1; 11 positions match TRBD2. V was clipped by 0 bases and J by 4 bases; unmatched bases: 5. The V gene's germline CDR1 is MNHEY and CDR2 SVGEGT. The CDR3 covers 17 residues. The CDR3 coding sequence is TGTGCCAGCAGTTACTCACTAGCGGGAGTCGATTACAATGAGCAGTTCTTC. Protein product: CASSYSLAGVDYNEQFF.

In its sample, this clonotype was seen a few times. The V gene is TRBV4-2, the J gene TRBJ1-6; TRBD1 might be the D (5 bases). The CDR3 covers 14 residues. The V gene's germline CDR1 is LGHNA and CDR2 YNFKEQ. The V and J ends lost 0 bases and 9 bases respectively, with 9 bases between them. The CDR3: CASSQDPTGSPLHF. Written as DNA, the CDR3 is TGTGCCAGCAGCCAAGACCCCACAGGTTCACCCCTCCACTTT.

This clonotype appeared a few times. The chain links TRBV28 to TRBJ2-1, with D uncertain. Germline CDR1 and CDR2: MDHEN and SYDVKM. V lost 6 bases, J lost 15 bases, and 18 bases lay in between. CDR3 length: 12 amino acids. Here the CDR3 DNA reads TGTGCCAGCAGCACTACCGGGTCCAGCCTGTTCTTC. Amino acid sequence: CASSTTGSSLFF.

V usage is TRBV6-2 or TRBV6-3 and J usage is TRBJ2-5; 15 nucleotides match TRBD2. Trimming at V came to 5 bases and at J to 10 bases, leaving 8 bases not matched to a gene. Germline CDR1 MNHEY, CDR2 SVGEGT. CDR3 length: 15 amino acids. The CDR3: CASSPGTSGRLDQYF. Here the CDR3 DNA reads TGTGCCAGCAGTCCTGGGACTAGCGGGAGGTTGGACCAGTACTTC.

The genes are TRBV10-3 and TRBJ2-1; no clear D gene. CDR3 length: 14 amino acids. Trimming pared 4 bases from V and 4 bases from J, leaving 11 bases between. Germline values: CDR1 ENHRY, CDR2 SYGVKD. CDR3 coding DNA: TGTGCCATCAGTGTTGCGGTCGATTACAATGAGCAGTTCTTC. This translates into CAISVAVDYNEQFF.

This clonotype was recorded many times. V is TRBV12-3 or TRBV12-4 and J is TRBJ2-5; 9 nucleotides match TRBD2. This CDR3 spans 15 amino acids. The V and J ends lost 4 bases and 4 bases, in that order; junction bases with no gene match: 7. DNA for the CDR3: TGTGCCAGCAGTTACAGTGTAGCGGGAGTAGAGACCCAGTACTTC. Protein: CASSYSVAGVETQYF.

This clonotype was detected only a few times. The J gene is TRBJ2-3, the V gene TRBV5-1, with 13 bases lining up with TRBD2. Trimming took 1 base from V and 4 from J; bases not matched to a gene: 6. This CDR3 has 17 residues. Germline V gene sequence: CDR1 SGHRS, CDR2 YFSETQ. For the CDR3, the DNA is TGCGCCAGCAGCTTGATACTAGCGGGAGGGCCCGCAGATACGCAGTATTTT. Its translation: CASSLILAGGPADTQYF. Combining the CDR3 with reference TRBV5-1 and TRBJ2-3 gives the whole variable domain KAGVTQTPRYLIKTRGQQVTLSCSPISGHRSVSWYQQTPGQGLQFLFEYFSETQRNKGNFPGRFSGRQFSNSRSEMNVSTLELGDSALYLCASSLILAGGPADTQYFGPGTRLTVL.

J is TRBJ2-3 and V is TRBV12-3 or TRBV12-4; 8 nucleotides line up with TRBD1. Germline trimming cut 5 bases from V and 3 bases from J; bases unmatched to any gene: 7. The length of the CDR3 is 15 residues. The CDR3 region has the DNA TGTGCCAGCAGTACCCCGGGACAGGAGACAGATACGCAGTATTTT. Its protein product is CASSTPGQETDTQYF.

This clonotype was recorded many times. The chain uses TRBV12-3 or TRBV12-4 and TRBJ2-3; 9 bases are shared with TRBD2. J lost 5 bases, V lost 6 bases, and 18 bases had no gene match. This CDR3 comprises 18 residues. In nucleotides, the CDR3 is TGTGCCAGCAGGTACAGAATCCCCGAGGTAGCGGGAGTAGATACGCAGTATTTT. Its protein product is CASRYRIPEVAGVDTQYF.

The chain combines TRBV5-1 with TRBJ1-2; D is perhaps TRBD1 (5 bases). Trimming took 4 bases from V and 0 from J, leaving 13 bases between them. Germline CDR1 is SGHRS and CDR2 is YFSETQ. The CDR3 extends over 15 amino acids. CDR3 in amino acids: CASSGTVGANYGYTF. The CDR3 DNA reads TGCGCCAGCAGCGGGACCGTAGGAGCTAACTATGGCTACACCTTC.

This clonotype was counted between two and nine times. The chain employs TRBV12-3 or TRBV12-4 and TRBJ2-1, with D perhaps being TRBD1 or TRBD2 (5 bases each). There are 12 residues in the CDR3. Trimming shortened V by 10 bases and J by 9 bases, and 16 bases separated the two germline ends. The CDR3: CATRDGLGEQFF. For the CDR3, the DNA is TGTGCCACTCGGGACGGGTTGGGTGAGCAGTTCTTC.

The CDR3 region is CASSGDRDYQQETQYF. The CDR3 region has the DNA TGTGCCAGCAGCGGAGACCGGGACTACCAACAAGAGACCCAGTACTTC. The chain recombines TRBV9 with TRBJ2-5; 7 bases match TRBD2. The germline CDR1 and CDR2 sequences are SGDLS and YYNGEE. This CDR3 has 16 amino acids. The ends lost 3 bases at V and 2 bases at J; junction bases unmatched: 10.

The chain combines TRBV16 with TRBJ2-7; D is unresolved. Trimming left V 4 bases short and J 5 bases short, with 9 bases between. This CDR3 has 12 residues. Per the germline V gene, CDR1 is KGHSY and CDR2 is FQNENV. The CDR3 bases are TGTGCCAGCAGCCTTGCATCGAACGAGCAGTACTTC. Translated, it gives CASSLASNEQYF.

V usage is TRBV5-5 and J usage is TRBJ2-7; D may be TRBD1 or TRBD2 (5 bases each). Germline CDR1 reads SGHKS; CDR2 reads YYEKEE (reference sequence). The CDR3 runs 13 residues. V was pared by 4 bases and J by 3 bases, with 11 bases between. The DNA for the CDR3 is TGTGCCAGCAGCGGGGACGTCGACTACGAGCAGTACTTC. Translated, it gives CASSGDVDYEQYF.

V is TRBV5-1 and J is TRBJ2-7; 14 nucleotides align to TRBD2. There are 14 residues in the CDR3. V shed 7 bases, J shed 3 bases, and the junction held 3 bases outside the gene matches. CDR1 is SGHRS and CDR2 is YFSETQ in the germline V gene. As DNA, the CDR3 is TGCGCCAGCGGGACTAGCGGGAGTGTCTACGAGCAGTACTTC. This gives the protein CASGTSGSVYEQYF. The entire variable domain, with the rest obtained from reference TRBV5-1 and TRBJ2-7, is as follows: KAGVTQTPRYLIKTRGQQVTLSCSPISGHRSVSWYQQTPGQGLQFLFEYFSETQRNKGNFPGRFSGRQFSNSRSEMNVSTLELGDSALYLCASGTSGSVYEQYFGPGTRLTVT.

The chain links TRBV4-1 to TRBJ2-3; D remains unclear. V lost 0 bases to trimming and J lost 4 bases, with 11 bases between them. The CDR3 loop spans 15 amino acids. Germline-derived CDR1 and CDR2 are MGHRA and YSYEKL. The CDR3 coding sequence is TGCGCCAGCAGCCAAGAGCCTGCCAACCCAGATACGCAGTATTTT. Amino acids: CASSQEPANPDTQYF.

This rearrangement joins TRBV4-1 to TRBJ2-7; TRBD2 matches at 9 bases. After removal of 0 bases from V and 9 bases from J, the junction contained 9 bases not matched to a gene. The CDR3 length is 15 residues. The germline V gene encodes CDR1 MGHRA and CDR2 YSYEKL. The CDR3 bases are TGCGCCAGCAGCCAAGAGGTTGTAGCGGGAGAGGGGCAGTACTTC. Its protein is CASSQEVVAGEGQYF.

This clonotype was seen repeatedly, ten times or more. The V and J genes are TRBV12-3 or TRBV12-4 and TRBJ2-7; 10 bases align to TRBD2. The trim removed 3 bases at V and 4 bases at J, leaving 0 bases unmatched. This CDR3 is 13 amino acids long. The CDR3 DNA reads TGTGCCAGCAGTTTGGGACTAGCGTACGAGCAGTACTTC. Translation gives CASSLGLAYEQYF.

This clonotype appeared once. The genes are TRBV7-3 and TRBJ2-7, with D tentatively TRBD1 or TRBD2 (6 bases each). The CDR3 is made up of 16 amino acids. V lost 5 bases and J lost 0, with 17 bases in between. Germline CDR1 is SGHTA and CDR2 is FQGTGA. CDR3 in DNA: TGTGCCAGCAGCCCATCGTGGGGGGCCCTCTCCTACGAGCAGTACTTC. Translation: CASSPSWGALSYEQYF.

The chain joins TRBV4-3 to TRBJ2-7; D possibly uses TRBD1 or TRBD2 (5 bases each). This CDR3 has 15 amino acids. Per germline, CDR1 LGHNA and CDR2 YSLEER. The germline V and J ends were trimmed by 4 bases and 0 bases, with 13 bases remaining between them. The CDR3 DNA sequence: TGCGCCAGCAGCCCCAGGGACGGCGCCTCCTACGAGCAGTACTTC. Protein sequence: CASSPRDGASYEQYF.

V is TRBV15 and J is TRBJ2-4; 9 bases map to TRBD2. The length of the CDR3 is 18 residues. Germline lookup yields CDR1 LNHNV and CDR2 YYDKDF (reference sequence). V shed 0 bases and J 6 bases; nucleotides not matched to a gene: 12. The CDR3 DNA follows: TGTGCCACCAGCAGAGATCGGGTTTTAGCGGGAGTCCCAAACATTCAGTACTTC. Translating it yields CATSRDRVLAGVPNIQYF.

This clonotype showed up many times. The chain recombines TRBV10-3 with TRBJ2-2; D gene unclear. CDR1 is ENHRY, CDR2 SYGVKD, per germline. This CDR3 is 14 amino acids long. V shed 3 bases and J shed 5 bases, with 10 bases lying between them. CDR3 nucleotide sequence: TGTGCCATCAGTGATTTGGGTCAAACCGGGGAGCTGTTTTTT. Its translation: CAISDLGQTGELFF.

This clonotype has a count of ten or more. The CDR3 reads CASLQTSGRDTQYF. The CDR3 bases are TGTGCCAGCCTCCAGACTAGCGGGAGGGATACGCAGTATTTT. The chain links TRBV7-8 to TRBJ2-3, with 13 bases identical to TRBD2. The germline V gene has CDR1 SGHVS and CDR2 FQNEAQ. After removal of 8 bases from V and 6 bases from J, the junction contained 5 bases not matched to a gene. The length of the CDR3 is 14 residues.

This chain connects TRBV5-1 to TRBJ2-7; 10 bases align to TRBD2. The V segment lost 4 bases and the J segment 2 bases; nucleotides outside the gene matches: 12. This CDR3 has 17 residues. The germline V gene encodes CDR1 SGHRS and CDR2 YFSETQ. The CDR3 protein is CASSRPGLAADTYEQYF. In DNA, the CDR3 is TGCGCCAGCAGCCGCCCAGGACTAGCGGCAGACACCTACGAGCAGTACTTC.

The J gene is TRBJ2-4, the V gene TRBV2; D not certain. CDR3 length: 13 residues. V shed 0 bases and J shed 8 bases, with 8 bases lying between them. Per the germline V gene, CDR1 is SNHLY and CDR2 is FYNNEI. The CDR3 bases are TGTGCCAGCAGTGAAGCGCAGGTCCACATTCAGTACTTC. It translates to CASSEAQVHIQYF.

A few counts support this clonotype. V and J are TRBV20-1 and TRBJ2-7; the D gene is possibly TRBD2 (7 bases). The CDR3 contains 14 residues. Germline V lookup: CDR1 DFQATT, CDR2 SNEGSKA (reference sequence). The V end was cut by 3 bases, the J end by 7 bases, with 19 bases between. The CDR3 DNA reads as TGCAGTGCTAGGGATGGCCTAGGGGGGGGGGAGCAGTACTTC. Translating it yields CSARDGLGGGEQYF.

This clonotype has only a few counts. The rearrangement uses TRBV6-5 and TRBJ2-2, with D perhaps matching TRBD2 (5 bases). In germline, CDR1 is MNHEY, CDR2 SVGAGI. V lost 4 bases, J lost 8 bases, and 17 bases lay in between. The CDR3 is 15 amino acids. CDR3 DNA sequence: TGTGCCAGCAGTTCCCTCGGCCATTCGGGGGGGGAGCTGTTTTTT. Translation gives CASSSLGHSGGELFF.